This T cell receptor (beta chain) was recovered during a study of cytomegalovirus exposure and HLA in healthy donors. Notes on the study in general: Some segments of the V type, notably TRBV6-2 and TRBV6-3, were excluded as indistinguishable.

In regard to this clone: What it binds is unknown.

V was clipped by 0 bases and J by 1 base, with 14 bases between them. The CDR3 length is 16 residues. Germline V gene sequence: CDR1 SGHKS, CDR2 YYEKEE (reference sequence). 13 Jbeta primers and 60 Vbeta primers were used for the PCR. Generated by immunoSEQ multiplex PCR, the TCRdb table keeps only in-frame clones and is missing some. The sample lists about 140,000 clones, 80% occurring once. Sequences were obtained from PBMCs. The J gene is TRBJ2-7, the V gene TRBV5-5; TRBD1 is a possible D gene (5 bases). This TCR was recovered from a man aged 40-50 years in good health and CMV-seropositive. The CDR3: CASSLETRALSYEQYF. CDR3 sequence (DNA): TGTGCCAGCAGCTTGGAAACCAGGGCACTTTCCTACGAGCAGTACTTC.